Listed here are 12 T cell receptor beta chains from one sample, sequenced in a study of blood T cells in healthy people across ages. The authors ran a second PCR of roughly 6 to 11 cycles using a sample-barcoded 5' primer and a J-beta primer mix. From the 5' RACE reads, TCRdb called clonotypes with MiXCR, one entry per CDR3 protein. The sample includes about 800,000 distinct CDR3 sequences, 55% to 70% of them seen just once. The specimen sequenced was blood. These receptors were obtained from a man under 40 in good health.

With regard to this clonotype: A junction end diverges from the germline sequence, so it may reflect a read error. V usage is TRBV6-5 and J usage is TRBJ2-7; TRBD2 matches 8 bases. This CDR3 comprises 15 residues. Germline loops: CDR1 MNHEY, CDR2 SVGAGI. The CDR3 reads CVSSYAGTSSYEQYF. As DNA, the CDR3 is TGTGTCAGCAGTTACGCCGGGACTAGCTCCTACGAGCAGTACTTC.

The CDR3 region has the DNA TGCAGTGCTCGTTCAGGGTCCCAAGAGACCCAGTACTTC. It specifies CSARSGSQETQYF. The chain uses TRBV20-1 and TRBJ2-7; D might be TRBD1 (5 bases). The J call may be in error: the DNA end matches TRBJ2-5 better. The germline gives CDR1 DFQATT, CDR2 SNEGSKA (reference sequence). CDR3 length equals 13 residues.

This chain uses TRBV20-1 with TRBJ2-6; no firm D call. The CDR3 covers 16 residues. Looked up from germline, CDR1 is DFQATT and CDR2 is SNEGSKA (reference sequence). V shed 5 bases and J shed 0 bases, with 14 bases lying between them. The CDR3 sequence is CSAPRGGGSGANVLTF. The CDR3 coding sequence is TGCAGTGCTCCCCGAGGTGGCGGCTCTGGGGCCAACGTCCTGACTTTC.

V and J are TRBV12-3 or TRBV12-4 and TRBJ2-1; D is possibly TRBD2 (5 bases). The CDR3 totals 14 residues. Trimming took off 6 bases at V and 8 bases at J, with 17 bases between the two ends. CDR3 coding DNA: TGTGCCAGCAGACTAGTGAGTCCCGGGGATGAGCAGTTCTTC. This sequence encodes CASRLVSPGDEQFF.

Written as DNA, the CDR3 is TGCAGTGCTCGAGCCCAAAGGGGACTAGGTACCTACGAGCAGTACTTC. It is translated as CSARAQRGLGTYEQYF. The chain couples TRBV20-1 to TRBJ2-7; TRBD2 aligns across 8 bases. CDR3 length: 16 residues. Germline lookup yields CDR1 DFQATT and CDR2 SNEGSKA (reference sequence). The ends lost 5 bases at V and 2 bases at J; junction bases unmatched: 14.

The rearrangement uses TRBV3-1 and TRBJ2-1; 9 bases agree with TRBD1. Germline V lookup: CDR1 LGHDT, CDR2 YNNKEL (reference sequence). The ends lost 3 bases at V and 7 bases at J; junction bases unmatched: 13. This CDR3 is built from 17 residues. Here the CDR3 DNA reads TGTGCCAGCAGCCAGTTGAGACCGGGACAGGGAGGAAATGAGCAGTTCTTC. The encoded protein is CASSQLRPGQGGNEQFF.

This clonotype appeared a few times. J is TRBJ2-3 and V is TRBV11-2, with 8 positions matching TRBD2. This CDR3 has 14 amino acids. Per germline, CDR1 SGHAT and CDR2 FQNNGV. The J segment lost 3 bases and the V segment lost 2 bases, leaving 1 base of the junction unmatched. CDR3 nucleotides: TGTGCCAGCAGCTTACCTAGCGGGACAGATACGCAGTATTTT. Translation: CASSLPSGTDTQYF.

The gene calls are TRBV4-1 and TRBJ1-5; D gene ambiguous. The CDR3 sequence is 15 residues long. CDR1 is MGHRA, CDR2 YSYEKL, per germline. The V end was cut by 2 bases, the J end by 9 bases, with 17 bases between. This CDR3 reads CASSQSPFYSGPQHF. The DNA for the CDR3 is TGCGCCAGCAGCCAATCCCCCTTCTATTCGGGGCCCCAGCATTTT.

In the case of this clonotype: At one boundary the junction diverges from the germline segment, which might be a read error. This chain links TRBV4-2 with TRBJ2-5; 7 nucleotides agree with TRBD1. CDR1 LGHNA and CDR2 YNFKEQ come from the germline V gene. CDR3 length: 17 amino acids. CDR3 region: CASSQGGRGRIQETQYF. Here the CDR3 DNA reads TGTGCTAGCAGCCAAGGAGGAAGGGGGCGGATCCAAGAGACCCAGTACTTC.

In this sample, this clonotype turned up a few times. The DNA of the CDR3 is TGCAGTGCTGCCCCGACTTTCCCAGCCAAAAACATTCAGTACTTC. Translated, it gives CSAAPTFPAKNIQYF. The chain uses TRBV20-1 and TRBJ2-4; D call uncertain. This CDR3 is built from 15 residues. Germline assignment: CDR1 DFQATT and CDR2 SNEGSKA (reference sequence). Trimming took 5 bases from V and 0 from J, leaving 14 bases between them.

This chain uses TRBV28 with TRBJ1-5; 11 bases are a match to TRBD1. The CDR3 loop spans 16 amino acids. Germline V gene lookup returns CDR1 MDHEN and CDR2 SYDVKM. The J segment lost 6 bases and the V segment lost 5 bases, leaving 9 bases of the junction unmatched. This CDR3 reads CASSPPLGTGGQPQHF. In nucleotides, the CDR3 is TGTGCCAGCAGTCCACCCCTCGGGACAGGGGGTCAGCCCCAGCATTTT.

This chain links TRBV7-8 with TRBJ1-1; a possible D gene is TRBD1 (5 bases). V lost 5 bases and J 2 bases, leaving 12 bases between the germline ends. There are 14 residues in the CDR3. The germline CDR1 and CDR2 sequences are SGHVS and FQNEAQ. The chain's CDR3 is CASSPFRVNTEAFF. CDR3 bases: TGTGCCAGCAGCCCTTTCAGGGTTAACACTGAAGCTTTCTTT.